The clone carrying this T cell receptor (beta chain) was recorded at least ten times. Its antigen is not identified. The data originate from a study of blood T cells in healthy people across ages. Study observations and caveats: No conclusive comparison of naive versus antigen-experienced cells was possible with unsorted PBMCs.

Combining a sample-barcoded 5' primer with a J-beta primer mix, a second PCR ran for roughly 7 to 12 cycles. TCRdb ran MiXCR on the 5' RACE reads and lists one entry per CDR3 protein. The sample records more than 900,000 distinct CDR3 sequences, 29% being singletons. There are 13 residues in the CDR3. V was cut by 3 bases and J by 3 bases, with 12 bases left in between. Germline CDR1 is SQVTM and CDR2 is ANQGSEA. These records were also assigned to another study, of T cells of mothers and their children.

V and J are TRBV29-1 and TRBJ2-7; tentative D call: TRBD2 (5 bases). The receptor comes from a woman aged 40 to 50 in good health. Sequencing was carried out using blood. The CDR3 loop reads CSVESEGGYEQYF. In DNA, the CDR3 is TGCAGCGTTGAGTCTGAGGGTGGCTACGAGCAGTACTTC.